Listed here are 25 T cell receptor beta chains from one sample, sequenced in a study of cytomegalovirus exposure and HLA in healthy donors. PCR involved 60 Vbeta and 13 Jbeta primers. Method: immunoSEQ multiplex PCR; TCRdb's copy keeps in-frame clones and lacks some. The repertoire holds about 110,000 clones, with around 79% as singletons. The sequenced sample was PBMCs. Source of these receptors: a man between 60 and 70 years old in good health and CMV-seronegative.

V is TRBV11-3 and J is TRBJ2-3, with 16 bases fitting TRBD2. CDR1 SGHNT and CDR2 YENEEA come from the germline V gene. V shed 5 bases and J 2 bases; nucleotides not matched to a gene: 4. The CDR3 consists of 17 residues. The CDR3, as DNA: TGTGCCAGCAGCCAGGGACTAGCGGGGGGGAACACAGATACGCAGTATTTT. Its translation: CASSQGLAGGNTDTQYF.

The genes are TRBV30 and TRBJ2-2; unclear D gene. CDR1 GTSNPN and CDR2 SVGIG come from the germline V gene (reference sequence). The germline V and J ends were trimmed by 3 bases and 7 bases, with 9 bases remaining between them. The CDR3 covers 12 residues. This CDR3 is CAWSPPLGELFF. The DNA for the CDR3 is TGTGCCTGGAGCCCCCCTCTCGGGGAGCTGTTTTTT.

The chain has TRBV7-3 and TRBJ2-5; D may be TRBD1 (6 bases). Germline lookup yields CDR1 SGHTA and CDR2 FQGTGA. This CDR3 contains 14 residues. V was pared by 2 bases and J by 5 bases, with 12 bases between. The CDR3 reads CASSLGGNGETQYF. CDR3 sequence (DNA): TGTGCCAGCAGCTTAGGGGGCAACGGGGAGACCCAGTACTTC.

This sequence joins TRBV7-3 and TRBJ2-5; 7 bases map to TRBD1. The V gene's germline CDR1 is SGHTA and CDR2 FQGTGA. V shed 5 bases, J shed 2 bases, and the junction held 2 bases outside the gene matches. The CDR3 is 13 amino acids. CDR3 nucleotides: TGTGCCAGCAGCAGGGGACAGCAAGAGACCCAGTACTTC. It is translated as CASSRGQQETQYF. The variable domain in full, completed from reference TRBV7-3 and TRBJ2-5, reads GAGVSQTPSNKVTEKGKYVELRCDPISGHTALYWYRQSLGQGPEFLIYFQGTGAADDSGLPNDRFFAVRPEGSVSTLKIQRTERGDSAVYLCASSRGQQETQYFGPGTRLLVL.

This chain uses TRBV5-1 with TRBJ2-2; 8 bases are shared with TRBD1. This CDR3 region has 15 residues. Germline V gene lookup returns CDR1 SGHRS and CDR2 YFSETQ. The V gene end was trimmed by 4 bases and the J gene end by 1 base; junction bases not matched to a gene: 3. CDR3 loop: CASSTGTGNTGELFF. The CDR3 DNA reads TGCGCCAGCAGCACCGGGACAGGGAACACCGGGGAGCTGTTTTTT.

This chain links TRBV18 with TRBJ1-6; 11 bases fit TRBD1. The CDR3 has 16 amino acids. V lost 3 bases, J lost 6 bases, and 4 bases stayed unmatched. Looked up from germline, CDR1 is KGHSH and CDR2 is LQKENI. CDR3 DNA sequence: TGTGCCAGCTCACCTTCGGGACAGGGGGGTAATTCACCCCTCCACTTT. Its protein is CASSPSGQGGNSPLHF.

This clone was seen only a few times. This chain joins TRBV9 and TRBJ1-1, with 7 positions matching TRBD1. This CDR3 comprises 15 residues. Germline CDR1 is SGDLS and CDR2 is YYNGEE. Trimming took 4 bases from V and 4 from J; bases not matched to a gene: 10. The CDR3 spells CASSTEPTGATEAFF. CDR3 DNA: TGTGCCAGCAGCACCGAGCCTACAGGGGCCACTGAAGCTTTCTTT.

The chain combines TRBV9 with TRBJ2-3, with D perhaps TRBD1 (5 bases). CDR3 length: 14 amino acids. The V end lost 6 bases, the J end lost 6 bases, and 17 bases lay between the germline ends. The germline V gene encodes CDR1 SGDLS and CDR2 YYNGEE. CDR3 sequence reads: CASNLDKMADTQYF. In DNA, the CDR3 is TGTGCCAGCAACCTGGACAAGATGGCGGATACGCAGTATTTT.

Only a few counts were recorded for this clone. V gene TRBV6-4 combines with J gene TRBJ2-3; 8 bases map to TRBD1. Germline CDR1 and CDR2: MRHNA and SNTAGT. This CDR3 contains 14 residues. The V gene end was trimmed by 4 bases and the J gene end by 4 bases; junction bases not matched to a gene: 4. CDR3 coding DNA: TGTGCCAGCAGTGCGACAGGGGAAGCAGATACGCAGTATTTT. Protein: CASSATGEADTQYF.

V and J are TRBV2 and TRBJ1-2, with a possible D match to TRBD1 (5 bases). The CDR3 runs 14 residues. CDR1 is SNHLY, CDR2 FYNNEI, per germline. V was trimmed by 4 bases and J by 4 bases, leaving 13 bases between them. The chain's CDR3 is CASSGAVRGYGYTF. CDR3 DNA: TGTGCCAGCAGTGGGGCAGTTAGGGGCTATGGCTACACCTTC.

This clone was recorded only once. The rearrangement links TRBV19 to TRBJ1-5; D is unresolved. Trimming took off 4 bases at V and 3 bases at J, with 13 bases between the two ends. CDR3 length: 15 amino acids. Per germline, CDR1 LNHDA and CDR2 SQIVND (reference sequence). In DNA form, the CDR3 reads TGTGCCAGTAGTACTTCGCGACACAACAATCAGCCCCAGCATTTT. Translated: CASSTSRHNNQPQHF.

The chain links TRBV18 to TRBJ1-2, with D perhaps matching TRBD1 (5 bases). This CDR3 spans 14 amino acids. In germline, CDR1 is KGHSH, CDR2 LQKENI. Between the trimmed V and J ends, which lost 0 bases and 2 bases, there was a span of 7 bases. The DNA of the CDR3 is TGTGCCAGCTCACCACCGACAGTGAACTATGGCTACACCTTC. Residues: CASSPPTVNYGYTF. Combining the CDR3 with reference TRBV18 and TRBJ1-2 gives the whole variable domain NAGVMQNPRHLVRRRGQEARLRCSPMKGHSHVYWYRQLPEEGLKFMVYLQKENIIDESGMPKERFSAEFPKEGPSILRIQQVVRGDSAAYFCASSPPTVNYGYTFGSGTRLTVV.

The chain uses TRBV4-3 and TRBJ1-2; 8 nucleotides match TRBD1. Trimming took 0 bases from V and 4 from J; bases not matched to a gene: 10. The CDR3 is made up of 17 amino acids. The germline V gene has CDR1 LGHNA and CDR2 YSLEER. CDR3 in DNA: TGCGCCAGCAGCCAAGAATCGAAGACAGGGGTTTTCTATGGCTACACCTTC. Translated: CASSQESKTGVFYGYTF.

V and J are TRBV5-5 and TRBJ2-1; perhaps TRBD2 as D (6 bases). Trimming removed 0 bases from V and 5 bases from J, with 18 bases in between. This CDR3 region has 17 residues. Germline loops: CDR1 SGHKS, CDR2 YYEKEE (reference sequence). The CDR3 nucleotides are TGTGCCAGCAGCTTGGAACGGAGGGGTCCCATTGACAATGAGCAGTTCTTC. This sequence encodes CASSLERRGPIDNEQFF.

The V and J genes are TRBV7-3 and TRBJ2-1; unclear D gene. From germline, CDR1 is SGHTA and CDR2 FQGTGA. The CDR3 loop spans 13 amino acids. V lost 0 bases and J 8 bases, leaving 8 bases between the germline ends. Written as DNA, the CDR3 is TGTGCCAGCAGCTTAACGGTGGGCCATGAGCAGTTCTTC. The encoded protein is CASSLTVGHEQFF.

The chain uses TRBV7-2 and TRBJ1-1; TRBD1 agrees at 12 bases. This CDR3 region has 15 residues. Germline loops: CDR1 SGHTA, CDR2 FQGNSA. V lost 5 bases, J lost 11 bases, and 12 bases stayed unmatched. CDR3 DNA: TGTGCCAGCAGCCCAGGGACAGGGGGCGGCAATAGGGCTTTCTTT. Protein: CASSPGTGGGNRAFF.

The chain uses TRBV11-2 and TRBJ1-4; no reliable D call. Trimming stripped 5 bases from V and 8 bases from J, with 21 bases between. From germline, CDR1 is SGHAT and CDR2 FQNNGV. There are 16 residues in the CDR3. CDR3 in amino acids: CASSGVPGSAREKLFF. DNA of the CDR3: TGTGCCAGCAGCGGAGTCCCGGGGTCAGCCAGGGAAAAACTGTTTTTT.

The gene calls are TRBV28 and TRBJ1-4; TRBD1 is a possible D gene (5 bases). The V gene lost 0 bases and the J gene lost 5 bases, with 10 bases spanning the gap. Germline CDR1 reads MDHEN; CDR2 reads SYDVKM. The CDR3 contains 15 residues. CDR3 in amino acids: CASSLWGGGNEKLFF. The CDR3 DNA follows: TGTGCCAGCAGTTTATGGGGGGGAGGAAATGAAAAACTGTTTTTT.

This clone was seen more than once but under ten times. The chain employs TRBV2 and TRBJ2-1, with 8 bases lining up with TRBD2. Germline V gene sequence: CDR1 SNHLY, CDR2 FYNNEI. The CDR3 totals 15 residues. J gave up 0 bases and V 4 bases, and 2 bases lay outside the gene matches. The CDR3 nucleotides read TGTGCCAGCAGTGCCGGGACTAGCTCCTACAATGAGCAGTTCTTC. Residues: CASSAGTSSYNEQFF.

The chain uses TRBV5-1 and TRBJ1-4; D is unclear. The CDR3 runs 16 residues. Germline CDR1 is SGHRS and CDR2 is YFSETQ. The V end was cut by 1 base, the J end by 5 bases, with 15 bases between. Here the CDR3 reads CASSLLASQLNEKLFF. DNA for the CDR3: TGCGCCAGCAGCTTGTTGGCCTCCCAACTAAATGAAAAACTGTTTTTT.

The chain couples TRBV5-6 to TRBJ2-1; D is undetermined. V lost 2 bases, J lost 7 bases, and 7 bases lay in between. The germline gives CDR1 SGHDT, CDR2 YYEEEE. This CDR3 contains 12 residues. CDR3 DNA sequence: TGTGCCAGCAGCTTCTATCAAAATGAGCAGTTCTTC. It is translated as CASSFYQNEQFF.

The chain recombines TRBV9 with TRBJ1-3; D uncertain. The germline V gene encodes CDR1 SGDLS and CDR2 YYNGEE. The CDR3 runs to 14 residues. V was cut by 8 bases and J by 0 bases, with 12 bases left in between. CDR3: CASTDTYSGNTIYF. The DNA for the CDR3 is TGTGCCAGTACAGACACGTACTCTGGAAACACCATATATTTT.

The V and J genes are TRBV7-9 and TRBJ1-2, with 7 bases that match TRBD1. With V trimmed by 8 bases and J by 6 bases, 12 bases remained unmatched. Germline-derived CDR1 and CDR2 are SEHNR and FQNEAQ (reference sequence). This CDR3 comprises 14 residues. CDR3 protein: CASGPSQGWHGYTF. The CDR3 DNA is TGTGCCAGCGGCCCTTCACAGGGGTGGCATGGCTACACCTTC.

Only one count was recorded for this clone. J is TRBJ1-2 and V is TRBV7-3; D gene ambiguous. V lost 5 bases and J lost 4, with 11 bases in between. This CDR3 has 13 residues. Germline V gene sequence: CDR1 SGHTA, CDR2 FQGTGA. CDR3 residues: CASSREVGYGYTF. Here the CDR3 DNA reads TGTGCCAGCAGCAGGGAGGTTGGCTATGGCTACACCTTC.

This chain joins TRBV18 and TRBJ2-5; tentatively, D is TRBD1 (6 bases). Per the germline V gene, CDR1 is KGHSH and CDR2 is LQKENI. V dropped 4 bases and J dropped 4 bases, with 13 bases sitting between them. CDR3 length: 14 residues. The CDR3 DNA follows: TGTGCCAGCTCACAAACAGGGAACGGAGAGACCCAGTACTTC. Its protein product is CASSQTGNGETQYF.